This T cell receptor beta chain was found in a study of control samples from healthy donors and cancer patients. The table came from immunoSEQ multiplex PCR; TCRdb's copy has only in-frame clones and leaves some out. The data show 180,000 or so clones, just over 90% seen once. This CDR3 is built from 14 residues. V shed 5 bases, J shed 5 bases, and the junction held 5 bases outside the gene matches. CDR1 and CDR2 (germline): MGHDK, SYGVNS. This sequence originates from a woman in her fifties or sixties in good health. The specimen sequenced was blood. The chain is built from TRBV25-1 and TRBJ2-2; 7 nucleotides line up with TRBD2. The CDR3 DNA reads TGTGCCAGCAGTTCATCCGGGGGGACCGGGGAGCTGTTTTTT. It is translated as CASSSSGGTGELFF.